The entry that follows covers one TCR beta chain sequence. The source of the sample is a study of blood T cell repertoires in COVID-19. Across the whole study: Sites in the United States, Italy and Spain provided acute and convalescent COVID-19 samples.

The CDR3 is made up of 14 amino acids. The germline gives CDR1 SNHLY, CDR2 FYNNEI. V was cut by 5 bases and J by 0 bases, with 8 bases left in between. Method: immunoSEQ multiplex PCR; TCRdb's copy keeps in-frame clones and lacks some. The table has 210,000 or so clones, 88% seen once; the top ten hold approximately 2.6%. The chain employs TRBV2 and TRBJ2-1; no clear D gene. Sequencing was performed on peripheral blood. The clonotype comes from an older woman with acute or convalescent COVID-19. The CDR3 DNA reads as TGTGCCAGCAGTCCAGTCAGCTCCTACAATGAGCAGTTCTTC. Translation gives CASSPVSSYNEQFF.